This record looks at one T cell receptor beta chain sequence and its context. The V gene lost 1 base and the J gene lost 2 bases, with 8 bases spanning the gap. This CDR3 comprises 14 residues. CDR1 SNHLY and CDR2 FYNNEI come from the germline V gene. Focal radiation plus CTLA-4 blockade with ipilimumab was administered to patients who had chemo-refractory metastatic non-small-cell lung cancer. This sample stems from a study of radiotherapy plus CTLA-4 blockade in lung cancer. Study information: Objective responses were seen in around a sixth of patients, disease control in 25% to 35%.

Produced via immunoSEQ multiplex PCR; TCRdb's table is partial and in-frame only. The data contain about 62,000 clones, about 72% of them singletons. The sequence came from a human donor with non-small cell lung cancer who had a complete response to radiotherapy plus ipilimumab. The material was peripheral blood, obtained from a patient treated with radiotherapy plus ipilimumab. The J gene is TRBJ2-5, the V gene TRBV2; D is uncertain. The CDR3 protein is CASSEVRRQETQYF. CDR3 nucleotides: TGTGCCAGCAGTGAAGTCCGGAGACAAGAGACCCAGTACTTC.